Following are 5 T cell receptor beta chains from one sample sequenced in a study of blood T cell repertoires in COVID-19. Sequencing was performed with immunoSEQ multiplex PCR; in TCRdb, only in-frame clones are kept and a portion is missing. The repertoire has over 300,000 clones, around 89% of them found once; the top ten carry over 1%. The sequencing sample was made of peripheral blood. All receptors derive from a middle-aged man with acute or convalescent COVID-19.

This clone was seen more than once but under ten times. In DNA form, the CDR3 reads TGCGCCAGCAGCCCCTACGGACTAGCGGGAAGCTACGAGCAGTACTTC. As protein: CASSPYGLAGSYEQYF. This chain links TRBV4-1 with TRBJ2-7; 12 bases are shared with TRBD2. The germline CDR1 and CDR2 sequences are MGHRA and YSYEKL. V gave up 4 bases and J gave up 3 bases; unmatched junction bases: 7. The CDR3 runs 16 residues.

This clone has only one observation. The sample holds other DNA sequences that translate to the same CDR3. The rearrangement joins TRBV30 to TRBJ1-1; perhaps TRBD1 as D (6 bases). Germline V gene data show CDR1 as GTSNPN and CDR2 as SVGIG (reference sequence). V was cut by 4 bases and J by 0 bases, with 12 bases left in between. This CDR3 is 14 amino acids long. CDR3 amino acids: CAWIRTGMNTEAFF. In DNA, the CDR3 is TGTGCCTGGATACGCACAGGGATGAACACTGAAGCTTTCTTT.

This clone was seen a few times. This rearrangement joins TRBV2 to TRBJ2-7; 9 nucleotides match TRBD1. CDR3 length: 15 residues. The germline CDR1 and CDR2 sequences are SNHLY and FYNNEI. Losses at the gene ends were 5 bases for V and 3 bases for J; bases not matched to a gene: 8. The DNA of the CDR3 is TGTGCCAGCAGTCTACAAGGGACAGGGAGCTACGAGCAGTACTTC. Amino acids: CASSLQGTGSYEQYF.

The chain employs TRBV10-2 and TRBJ2-7; 9 bases align to TRBD2. The trim removed 3 bases at V and 5 bases at J, leaving 5 bases unmatched. The germline V gene has CDR1 WSHSY and CDR2 SAAADI. There are 14 residues in the CDR3. The CDR3 spells CASSESGLADEQYF. For the CDR3, the DNA is TGCGCCAGCAGTGAATCGGGACTAGCCGACGAGCAGTACTTC.

The gene calls are TRBV18 and TRBJ1-1; D is unclear. The CDR3 consists of 13 residues. The germline CDR1 and CDR2 sequences are KGHSH and LQKENI. With 4 bases removed from V and 1 base from J, the gap between germline ends came to 7 bases. For the CDR3, the DNA is TGTGCCAGCTCACAGGACTGGAACACTGAAGCTTTCTTT. This translates into CASSQDWNTEAFF.